The rows below give T cell receptor beta chains drawn from one sample of a study of Graves' ophthalmopathy and Graves' hyperthyroidism. TCRdb re-derived calls from the multiplex PCR reads in MiXCR, one entry per CDR3 protein. The repertoire includes 560,000 or so distinct CDR3 sequences, about 40% of them detected once, and over 3.5% sits in the top ten. The sequenced sample consisted of peripheral blood or thyroid tissue (not recorded which). The receptor set was obtained from an adult man with Graves' hyperthyroidism. CDR3s leave out the opening cysteine and the closing phenylalanine or tryptophan. A D gene is named only where the DNA matches it firmly. Not every row has a clone size; where given, it reads once, few, many or a size class.

abundance,d_gene,v_gene,j_gene,CDR3aa
.,TRBD1,TRBV10-3,TRBJ2-2,AISYRTGVNGELF
many,.,TRBV19,TRBJ1-5,ASSLTGRNQPQH
many,.,TRBV28,TRBJ1-1,ASSRDRWNTEAF
.,.,TRBV10-3,TRBJ2-7,AISDLPASRKVYEQY
many,TRBD2,TRBV7-2,TRBJ2-7,ASSLEGLAGAYEQY
.,TRBD1,TRBV2,.,ASSWDRGYNEQF
few,.,TRBV6-6,TRBJ2-6,ASSYGGAAGANVLT
many,TRBD2,TRBV2,TRBJ2-7,ASSELSGSTYEQY
many,TRBD1,TRBV7-9,TRBJ1-5,ASSPLTGRNQPQH
many,.,TRBV4-2,TRBJ1-2,ASSQVVGDYNGYT
.,.,TRBV7-3,TRBJ1-1,ASSFAGGENTEAF
.,.,TRBV7-9,TRBJ2-5,ASSLEGGLQETQY
.,TRBD1,TRBV5-1,TRBJ2-7,ASSPWDRGTLEQY
.,.,TRBV7-6,TRBJ2-5,ASSLVWGSGETQY
many,.,TRBV20-1,TRBJ1-2,SARDGQLDGYT
many,.,TRBV29-1,TRBJ1-3,SVALGAGEGNTIY
many,.,TRBV20-1,TRBJ1-1,SARPDQSPNTEAF
many,.,TRBV2,TRBJ2-2,ASSEEVRGELF
many,.,TRBV7-2,TRBJ1-5,ASSAGSSRPGPQH
.,.,TRBV7-8,TRBJ1-2,ASSLSHRNYGYT
few,.,TRBV6-1,TRBJ1-1,ASRTDRPEAF
many,TRBD1,TRBV7-2,TRBJ1-1,ASSPRDRLPVDTEAF
.,.,TRBV2,TRBJ2-5,ASSDGGTQEAQY
few,TRBD2,TRBV10-3,TRBJ2-3,AISETGLAPDTQY
.,TRBD1,TRBV29-1,TRBJ1-5,SYLPGQSEGQPQH
many,.,TRBV25-1,TRBJ1-1,ASSEYMGPEAF
many,.,TRBV15,TRBJ2-7,ATSEGTLSYEQY
few,TRBD1,TRBV7-6,TRBJ1-1,ASSRTQGARGNTEAF
many,.,TRBV7-2,TRBJ2-5,ASSLDHARKGGGETQY
many,.,TRBV2,TRBJ2-5,ASRSDRSQETQY
many,.,TRBV6-1,TRBJ2-5,ASSVGGGGETQY
.,.,TRBV2,TRBJ2-7,ASSDSVSYNEQY
.,TRBD1,TRBV24-1,TRBJ1-1,ATSDRQGAGTEAF
many,TRBD1,TRBV6-5,TRBJ2-6,ASRDRVGANVLT
many,TRBD1,TRBV20-1,TRBJ1-2,SASEDRNYGYT
once,.,TRBV20-1,TRBJ1-1,SARGTRALEDTEAF
.,TRBD2,TRBV9,.,ASSGQERGGPEQF
many,TRBD2,TRBV4-2,TRBJ2-2,ASSQEALAGNTGELF
.,.,TRBV3-1,TRBJ1-1,ASSHVKQGFYTEAF
few,TRBD1,TRBV30,TRBJ1-5,AWQQGSNQPQH
.,.,TRBV6-6,TRBJ1-5,ASSYSGPGALSNQPQH
.,.,TRBV19,TRBJ1-5,ASTLEPYSNQPQH
many,TRBD2,TRBV20-1,TRBJ2-2,SASGGLAGHTGELF
.,TRBD1,TRBV27,TRBJ2-7,ASSRQGSGEQY
once,TRBD2,TRBV29-1,.,SVVLAGGYNEQF
many,TRBD2,TRBV20-1,TRBJ2-7,SASRSSGTRFGEQY
many,.,TRBV13,TRBJ1-2,ASSLTTENYGYT
many,.,TRBV11-3,TRBJ2-7,ASSSFSGSYEQY
many,TRBD1,TRBV7-6,TRBJ1-4,ASRGRTGNNEKLF
.,.,TRBV9,TRBJ1-5,ASSVVGGSNQPQH
.,.,TRBV7-2,TRBJ2-3,ASSFETVTDTQY
many,TRBD1,TRBV5-8,TRBJ1-1,ASSSLRDRDTEAF
many,TRBD1,TRBV12-3/TRBV12-4,TRBJ1-2,ASSSRRDRVGYT
.,TRBD2,TRBV20-1,TRBJ2-7,SARTSGRIYEQY
many,.,TRBV13,TRBJ1-2,ASSENDRPSYGYT
.,TRBD1,TRBV5-1,.,ASSLAYGTGQF
.,TRBD1,TRBV9,TRBJ1-1,ASSVIGLGGGQGKAEAF
once,.,TRBV7-2,TRBJ2-7,ASSKTRDNLYEQC
.,TRBD2,TRBV7-8,TRBJ2-3,ASSPTSATDTQY